Shown below are 7 T cell receptor beta chains from a single sample sequenced in a study of blood T cell repertoires in COVID-19 (dated by TCRdb to the early 2020s). The protocol used for the library was the immunoSEQ multiplex PCR assay. TCRdb retrieved this table from immuneACCESS and kept in-frame rearrangements only. Not all clones are present; in checked studies, unresolved V genes account for under half, and no reason is known for the remainder. In all, the sample holds around 300,000 clones, and 91% of those were seen once. Together, the top ten hold around 2% of the sample. Sequenced material: peripheral blood. The receptors originated from a woman aged 25 to 39 with COVID-19, enrolled during active disease.

This sequence joins TRBV7-2 and TRBJ2-5; D perhaps matches TRBD2 (5 bases). Germline-derived CDR1 and CDR2 are SGHTA and FQGNSA. V was clipped by 5 bases and J by 5 bases, with 18 bases between them. The CDR3 runs to 15 residues. The chain's CDR3 is CASSPLLGPGETQYF. The CDR3 DNA reads as TGTGCCAGCAGCCCTCTGCTCGGGCCGGGGGAGACCCAGTACTTC.

The chain couples TRBV19 to TRBJ1-3; D gene uncertain. CDR1 is LNHDA, CDR2 SQIVND, per germline (reference sequence). The CDR3 contains 15 residues. Trimming removed 4 bases at V and 1 base at J, with 11 bases between. The CDR3 loop reads CASSTGPGSGNTIYF. Here the CDR3 DNA reads TGTGCCAGTAGTACAGGCCCCGGATCTGGAAACACCATATATTTT.

This rearrangement joins TRBV5-1 to TRBJ2-7; 10 positions agree with TRBD2. J was trimmed by 3 bases and V by 3 bases; bases with no gene match: 3. This CDR3 spans 14 amino acids. The germline gives CDR1 SGHRS, CDR2 YFSETQ. CDR3: CASSSSGRGYEQYF. The CDR3 DNA reads as TGCGCCAGCAGCTCTAGCGGGAGAGGCTACGAGCAGTACTTC.

The J gene is TRBJ2-7, the V gene TRBV27, with 7 bases matching TRBD1. V trimming: 5 bases; J trimming: 3 bases; junction bases outside the gene matches: 10. Germline V lookup: CDR1 MNHEY, CDR2 SMNVEV (reference sequence). The CDR3 extends over 15 amino acids. The CDR3, as DNA: TGTGCCAGCAGTCCTTGGACAGGTAACCTCTACGAGCAGTACTTC. Residues: CASSPWTGNLYEQYF.

The chain has TRBV3-1 (or the pseudogene TRBV3-2) and TRBJ1-6; D gene unclear. The CDR3 length is 14 residues. V lost 1 base and J lost 5, with 6 bases in between. Per the germline V gene, CDR1 is LGHDT and CDR2 is YNNKEL (reference sequence). Here the CDR3 reads CASSQGRDNSPLHF. The CDR3 nucleotides are TGTGCCAGCAGCCAAGGAAGAGATAATTCACCCCTCCACTTT.

This chain joins TRBV18 and TRBJ1-1; 8 bases map to TRBD1. J lost 5 bases, V lost 2 bases, and 7 bases had no gene match. The V gene's germline CDR1 is KGHSH and CDR2 LQKENI. The CDR3 covers 15 residues. The CDR3 here is CASSPNGQGGTEAFF. CDR3 bases: TGTGCCAGCTCACCAAATGGACAGGGTGGAACTGAAGCTTTCTTT.

The rearrangement links TRBV19 to TRBJ1-1; D is unclear. The V end was cut by 5 bases, the J end by 4 bases, with 8 bases between. CDR1 LNHDA and CDR2 SQIVND come from the germline V gene (reference sequence). The CDR3 totals 12 residues. CDR3 amino acids: CASSRDPTEAFF. The CDR3 nucleotides read TGTGCCAGTAGTCGAGATCCCACTGAAGCTTTCTTT. Looking up the rest from reference TRBV19 and TRBJ1-1 gives the full variable domain: DGGITQSPKYLFRKEGQNVTLSCEQNLNHDAMYWYRQDPGQGLRLIYYSQIVNDFQKGDIAEGYSVSREKKESFPLTVTSAQKNPTAFYLCASSRDPTEAFFGQGTRLTVV.